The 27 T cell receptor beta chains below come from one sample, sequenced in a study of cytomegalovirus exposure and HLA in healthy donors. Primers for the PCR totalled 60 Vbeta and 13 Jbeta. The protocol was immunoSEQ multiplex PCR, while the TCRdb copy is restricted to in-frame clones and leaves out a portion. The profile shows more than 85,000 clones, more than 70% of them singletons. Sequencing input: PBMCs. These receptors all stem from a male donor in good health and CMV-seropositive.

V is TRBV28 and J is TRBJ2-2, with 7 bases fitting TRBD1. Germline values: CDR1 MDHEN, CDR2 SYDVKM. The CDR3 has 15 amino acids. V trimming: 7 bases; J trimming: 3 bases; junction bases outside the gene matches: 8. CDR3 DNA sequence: TGTGCCAGCACCCCCGCCGACAGGGACACCGGGGAGCTGTTTTTT. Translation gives CASTPADRDTGELFF.

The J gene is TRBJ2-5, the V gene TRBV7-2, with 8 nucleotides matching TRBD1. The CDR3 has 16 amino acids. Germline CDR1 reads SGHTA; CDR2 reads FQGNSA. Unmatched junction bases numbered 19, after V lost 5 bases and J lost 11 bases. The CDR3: CASSPNQGAHQSPQYF. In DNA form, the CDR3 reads TGTGCCAGCAGCCCCAACCAGGGGGCGCATCAAAGCCCTCAGTACTTC.

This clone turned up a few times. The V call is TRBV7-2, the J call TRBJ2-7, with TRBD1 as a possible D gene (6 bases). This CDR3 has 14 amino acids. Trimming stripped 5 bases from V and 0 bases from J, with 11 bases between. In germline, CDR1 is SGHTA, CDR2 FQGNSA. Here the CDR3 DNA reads TGTGCCAGCAGCCCCCGGACAGCCTCCTACGAGCAGTACTTC. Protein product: CASSPRTASYEQYF.

The DNA for the CDR3 is TGTGCCAGCAGCTTAGAAGCGGAAGTATACAATGAGCAGTTCTTC. Protein product: CASSLEAEVYNEQFF. V and J are TRBV7-2 and TRBJ2-1; D may be TRBD2 (5 bases). Trimming left V 1 base short and J 4 bases short, with 11 bases between. This CDR3 comprises 15 residues. Germline CDR1 SGHTA, CDR2 FQGNSA.

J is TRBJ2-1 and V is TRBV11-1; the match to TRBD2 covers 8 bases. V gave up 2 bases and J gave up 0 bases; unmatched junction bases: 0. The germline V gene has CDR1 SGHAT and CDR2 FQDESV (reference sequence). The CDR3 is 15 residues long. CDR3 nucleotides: TGTGCCAGCAGCTTAAGCGGGAGCTCCTACAATGAGCAGTTCTTC. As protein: CASSLSGSSYNEQFF.

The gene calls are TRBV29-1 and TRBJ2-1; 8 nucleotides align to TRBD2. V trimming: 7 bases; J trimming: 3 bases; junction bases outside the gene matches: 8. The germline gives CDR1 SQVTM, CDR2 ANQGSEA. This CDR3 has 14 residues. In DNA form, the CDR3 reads TGCAGCGCAAAAGCGGGAGATCTCTACAATGAGCAGTTCTTC. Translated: CSAKAGDLYNEQFF.

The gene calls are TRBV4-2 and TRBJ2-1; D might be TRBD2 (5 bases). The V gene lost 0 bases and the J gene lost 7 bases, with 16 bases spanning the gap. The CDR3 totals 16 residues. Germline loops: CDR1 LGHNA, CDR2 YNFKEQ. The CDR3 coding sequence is TGTGCCAGCAGCCAAGAAGGTTCAGGACTGAAGAATGAGCAGTTCTTC. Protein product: CASSQEGSGLKNEQFF.

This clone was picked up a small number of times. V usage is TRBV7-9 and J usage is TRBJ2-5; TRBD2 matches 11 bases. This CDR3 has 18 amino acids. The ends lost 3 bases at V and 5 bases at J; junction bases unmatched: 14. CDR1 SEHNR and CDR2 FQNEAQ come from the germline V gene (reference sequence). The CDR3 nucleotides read TGTGCCAGCAGCTTTGGTGTTCGTAGCGGGAGGGCCGCTGAGACCCAGTACTTC. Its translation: CASSFGVRSGRAAETQYF.

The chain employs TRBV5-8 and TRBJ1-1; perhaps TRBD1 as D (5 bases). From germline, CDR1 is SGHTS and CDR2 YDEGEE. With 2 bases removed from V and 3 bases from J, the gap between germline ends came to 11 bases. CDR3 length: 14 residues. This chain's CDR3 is CASSLSLGDTEAFF. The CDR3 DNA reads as TGTGCCAGCAGCTTAAGTTTAGGGGACACTGAAGCTTTCTTT.

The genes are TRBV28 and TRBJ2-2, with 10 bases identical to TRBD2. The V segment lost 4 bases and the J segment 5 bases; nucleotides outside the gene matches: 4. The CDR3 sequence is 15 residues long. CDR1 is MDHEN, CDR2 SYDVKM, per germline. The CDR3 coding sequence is TGTGCCAGCAGTTCTAGCGGGAGATGGACCGGGGAGCTGTTTTTT. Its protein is CASSSSGRWTGELFF.

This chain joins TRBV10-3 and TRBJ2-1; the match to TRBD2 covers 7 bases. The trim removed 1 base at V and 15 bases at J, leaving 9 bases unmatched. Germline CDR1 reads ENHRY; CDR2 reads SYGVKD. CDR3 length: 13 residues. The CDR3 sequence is CAISEYSAGMVFF. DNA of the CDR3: TGTGCCATCAGTGAGTACTCAGCGGGAATGGTGTTCTTC.

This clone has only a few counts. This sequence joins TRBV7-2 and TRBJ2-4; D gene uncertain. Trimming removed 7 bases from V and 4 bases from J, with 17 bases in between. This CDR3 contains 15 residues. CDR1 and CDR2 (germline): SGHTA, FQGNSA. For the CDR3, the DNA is TGTGCCAGCACCCCGACCCAACTAACAAAAAACATTCAGTACTTC. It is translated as CASTPTQLTKNIQYF.

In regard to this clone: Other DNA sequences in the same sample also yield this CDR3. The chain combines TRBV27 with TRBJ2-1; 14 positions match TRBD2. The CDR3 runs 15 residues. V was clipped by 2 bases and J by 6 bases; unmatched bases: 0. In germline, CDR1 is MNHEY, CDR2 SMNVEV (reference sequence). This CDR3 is CASSLGTSGSNEQFF. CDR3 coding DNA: TGTGCCAGCAGTTTAGGGACTAGCGGGAGCAATGAGCAGTTCTTC.

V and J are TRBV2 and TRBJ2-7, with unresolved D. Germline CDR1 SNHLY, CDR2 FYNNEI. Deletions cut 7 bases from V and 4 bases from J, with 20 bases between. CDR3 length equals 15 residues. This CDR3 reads CASIPHTSFGYEQYF. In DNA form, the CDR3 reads TGTGCCAGCATCCCCCATACCTCGTTCGGGTACGAGCAGTACTTC.

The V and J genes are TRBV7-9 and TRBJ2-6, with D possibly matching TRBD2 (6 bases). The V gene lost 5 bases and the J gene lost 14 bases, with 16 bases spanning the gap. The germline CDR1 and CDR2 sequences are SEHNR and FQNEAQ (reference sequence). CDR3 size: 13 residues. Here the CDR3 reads CASSLGLPLFLTF. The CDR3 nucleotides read TGTGCCAGCAGCCTGGGACTCCCCCTCTTCCTGACTTTC.

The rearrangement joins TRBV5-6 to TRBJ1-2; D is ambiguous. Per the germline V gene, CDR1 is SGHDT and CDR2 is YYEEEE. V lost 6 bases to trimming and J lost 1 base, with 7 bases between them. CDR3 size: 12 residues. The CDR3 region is CASNTGNYGYTF. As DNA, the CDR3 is TGTGCCAGCAATACGGGTAACTATGGCTACACCTTC.

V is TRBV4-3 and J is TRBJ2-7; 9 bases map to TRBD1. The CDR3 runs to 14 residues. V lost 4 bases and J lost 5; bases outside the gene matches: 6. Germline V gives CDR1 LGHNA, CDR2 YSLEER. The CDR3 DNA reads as TGCGCCAGCAGCCTCCGGGACAGGGACGACGAGCAGTACTTC. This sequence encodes CASSLRDRDDEQYF.

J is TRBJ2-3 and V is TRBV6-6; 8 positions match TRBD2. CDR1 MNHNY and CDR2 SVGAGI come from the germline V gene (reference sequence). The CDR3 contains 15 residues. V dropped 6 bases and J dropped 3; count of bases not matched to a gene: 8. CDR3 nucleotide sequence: TGTGCCAGCAGCCGGCGGGAGCGGGGGACAGATACGCAGTATTTT. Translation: CASSRRERGTDTQYF.

The CDR3 is CASSLRTGGGNEQYF. CDR3 nucleotide sequence: TGTGCCAGCAGCTTGCGGACAGGGGGCGGGAACGAGCAGTACTTC. The chain couples TRBV5-4 to TRBJ2-7; 11 bases map to TRBD1. The CDR3 consists of 15 residues. Germline values: CDR1 SGHNT, CDR2 YYREEE (reference sequence). J was trimmed by 5 bases and V by 1 base; bases with no gene match: 5.

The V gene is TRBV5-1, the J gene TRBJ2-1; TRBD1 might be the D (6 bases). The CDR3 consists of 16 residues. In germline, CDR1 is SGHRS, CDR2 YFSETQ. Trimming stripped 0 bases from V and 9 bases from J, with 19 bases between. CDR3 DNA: TGCGCCAGCAGCTTGGATCAGGGGCCCCCCCGGGGTGAGCAGTTCTTC. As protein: CASSLDQGPPRGEQFF.

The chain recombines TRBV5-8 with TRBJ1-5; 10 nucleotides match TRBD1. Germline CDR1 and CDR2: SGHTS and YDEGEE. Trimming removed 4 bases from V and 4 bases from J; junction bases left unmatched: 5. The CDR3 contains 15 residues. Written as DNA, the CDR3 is TGTGCCAGCAGCCACGGGACAGGGGTTAATCAGCCCCAGCATTTT. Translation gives CASSHGTGVNQPQHF.

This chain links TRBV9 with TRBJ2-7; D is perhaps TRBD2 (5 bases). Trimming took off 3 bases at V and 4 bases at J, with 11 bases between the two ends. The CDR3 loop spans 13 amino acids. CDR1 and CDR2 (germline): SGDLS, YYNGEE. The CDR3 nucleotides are TGTGCCAGCAGCGGCGGGTCGGCGTACGAGCAGTACTTC. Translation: CASSGGSAYEQYF.

CDR3 bases: TGTGCCATCAGTACTCAGGGGAACACTGAAGCTTTCTTT. It encodes CAISTQGNTEAFF. V usage is TRBV10-3 and J usage is TRBJ1-1; D is perhaps TRBD1 (5 bases). V gave up 5 bases and J gave up 1 base, with 8 bases separating them. CDR3 length equals 13 residues. Germline V gene data show CDR1 as ENHRY and CDR2 as SYGVKD.

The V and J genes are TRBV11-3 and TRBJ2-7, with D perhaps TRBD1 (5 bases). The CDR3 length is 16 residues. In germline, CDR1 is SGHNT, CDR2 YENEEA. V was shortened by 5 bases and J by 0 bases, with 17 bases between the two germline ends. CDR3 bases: TGTGCCAGCAGCGTTGACACAGGCGATTACTCCTACGAGCAGTACTTC. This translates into CASSVDTGDYSYEQYF. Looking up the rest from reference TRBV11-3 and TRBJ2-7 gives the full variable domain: EAGVVQSPRYKIIEKKQPVAFWCNPISGHNTLYWYLQNLGQGPELLIRYENEEAVDDSQLPKDRFSAERLKGVDSTLKIQPAELGDSAVYLCASSVDTGDYSYEQYFGPGTRLTVT.

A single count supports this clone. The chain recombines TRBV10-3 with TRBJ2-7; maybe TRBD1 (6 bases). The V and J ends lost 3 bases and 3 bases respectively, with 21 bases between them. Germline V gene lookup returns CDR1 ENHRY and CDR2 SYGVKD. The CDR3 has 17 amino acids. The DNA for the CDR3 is TGTGCCATCAGTGAATTAAGGGGGTACAGGTACCTCTACGAGCAGTACTTC. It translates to CAISELRGYRYLYEQYF.

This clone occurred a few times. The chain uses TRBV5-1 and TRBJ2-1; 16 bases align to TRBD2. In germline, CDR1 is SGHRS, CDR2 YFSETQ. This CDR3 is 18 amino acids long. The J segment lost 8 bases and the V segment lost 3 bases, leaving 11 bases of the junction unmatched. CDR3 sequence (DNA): TGCGCCAGCAGCTATGGGACTAGCGGGAGGGTAGGAGACGATGAGCAGTTCTTC. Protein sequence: CASSYGTSGRVGDDEQFF. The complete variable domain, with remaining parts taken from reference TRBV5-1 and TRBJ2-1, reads KAGVTQTPRYLIKTRGQQVTLSCSPISGHRSVSWYQQTPGQGLQFLFEYFSETQRNKGNFPGRFSGRQFSNSRSEMNVSTLELGDSALYLCASSYGTSGRVGDDEQFFGPGTRLTVL.

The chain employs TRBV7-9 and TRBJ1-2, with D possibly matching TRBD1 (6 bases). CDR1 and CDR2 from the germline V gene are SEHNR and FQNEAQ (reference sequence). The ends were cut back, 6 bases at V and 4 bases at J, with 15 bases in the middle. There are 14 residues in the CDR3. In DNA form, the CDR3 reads TGTGCCAGCAGTCCACAGGGAAAAGGCTATGGCTACACCTTC. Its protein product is CASSPQGKGYGYTF.